The clone carrying this T cell receptor (beta chain) was seen just once. The V gene's germline CDR1 is KGHDR and CDR2 SFDVKD. V dropped 3 bases and J dropped 5; count of bases not matched to a gene: 4. CDR3 size: 14 residues. As handled by the study authors: Amplification from reference gene primers served as the basis for estimated nucleated cell counts. The data were produced by immunoSEQ multiplex PCR, yet TCRdb's version contains in-frame clones alone and is incomplete. V, J and clone size were drawn from that table, and D and trimming were deduced from the DNA. The sample has nearly 350,000 clones, around 91% seen once. The data belong to a study of blood T cell repertoires in COVID-19. Background on the study: From the United States, Italy and Spain came samples of acute and convalescent COVID-19. PBMCs, B-cell-depleted T cells, or T cells were the source of the cDNA or gDNA that made up the material.

The V gene is TRBV24-1, the J gene TRBJ1-2, with 8 bases aligning to TRBD1. The sequence was collected from a woman aged 18-29 years who had recovered from COVID-19. The specimen sequenced was peripheral blood. The CDR3 DNA reads TGTGCCACCAGTGATGCACGGACAGGGTATGGCTACACCTTC. Residues: CATSDARTGYGYTF.